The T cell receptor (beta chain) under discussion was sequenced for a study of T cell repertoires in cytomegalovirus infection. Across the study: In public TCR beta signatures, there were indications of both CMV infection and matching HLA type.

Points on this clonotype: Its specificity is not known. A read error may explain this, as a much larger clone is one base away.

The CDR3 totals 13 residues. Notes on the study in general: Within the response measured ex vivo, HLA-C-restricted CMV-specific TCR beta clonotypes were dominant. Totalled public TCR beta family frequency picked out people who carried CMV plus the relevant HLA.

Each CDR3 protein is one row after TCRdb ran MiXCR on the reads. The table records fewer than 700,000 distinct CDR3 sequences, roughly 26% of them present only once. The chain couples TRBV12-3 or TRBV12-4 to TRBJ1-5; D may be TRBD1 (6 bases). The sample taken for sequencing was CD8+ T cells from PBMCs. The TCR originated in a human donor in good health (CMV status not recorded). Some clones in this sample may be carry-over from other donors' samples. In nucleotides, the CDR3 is TGTACCAGCAGTACAGGGACGGTCGTTACCCAGCATTTT. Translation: CTSSTGTVVTQHF.